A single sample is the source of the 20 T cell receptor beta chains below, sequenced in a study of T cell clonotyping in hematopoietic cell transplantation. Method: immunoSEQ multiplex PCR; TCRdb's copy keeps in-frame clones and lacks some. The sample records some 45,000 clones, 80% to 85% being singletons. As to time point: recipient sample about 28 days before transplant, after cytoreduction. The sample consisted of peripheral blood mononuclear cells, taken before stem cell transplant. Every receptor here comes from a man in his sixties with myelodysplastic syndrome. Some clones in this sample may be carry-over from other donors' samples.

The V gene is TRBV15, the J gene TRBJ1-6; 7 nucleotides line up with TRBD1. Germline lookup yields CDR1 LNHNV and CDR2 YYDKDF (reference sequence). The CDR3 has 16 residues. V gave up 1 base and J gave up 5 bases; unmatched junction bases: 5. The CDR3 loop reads CATSRGDSLHNSPLHF. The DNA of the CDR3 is TGTGCCACCAGCAGAGGGGACAGCCTACATAATTCACCCCTCCACTTT.

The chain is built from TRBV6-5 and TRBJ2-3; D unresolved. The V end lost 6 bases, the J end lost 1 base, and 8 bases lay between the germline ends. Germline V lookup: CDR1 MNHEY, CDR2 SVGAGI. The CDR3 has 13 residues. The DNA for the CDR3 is TGTGCCAGCAGACCTGCTGGCACAGATACGCAGTATTTT. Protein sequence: CASRPAGTDTQYF.

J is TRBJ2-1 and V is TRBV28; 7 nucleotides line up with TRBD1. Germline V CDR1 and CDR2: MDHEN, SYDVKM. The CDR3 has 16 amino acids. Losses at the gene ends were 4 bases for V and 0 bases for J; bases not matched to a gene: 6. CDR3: CASSSGTASSYNEQFF. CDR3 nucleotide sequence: TGTGCCAGCAGTTCCGGGACAGCTAGCTCCTACAATGAGCAGTTCTTC.

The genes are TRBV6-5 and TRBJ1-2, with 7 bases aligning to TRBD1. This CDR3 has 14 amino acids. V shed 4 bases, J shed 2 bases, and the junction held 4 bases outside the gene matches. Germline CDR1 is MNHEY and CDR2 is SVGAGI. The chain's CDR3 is CASSLDRRNYGYTF. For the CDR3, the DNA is TGTGCCAGCAGTTTGGACAGGAGGAACTATGGCTACACCTTC.

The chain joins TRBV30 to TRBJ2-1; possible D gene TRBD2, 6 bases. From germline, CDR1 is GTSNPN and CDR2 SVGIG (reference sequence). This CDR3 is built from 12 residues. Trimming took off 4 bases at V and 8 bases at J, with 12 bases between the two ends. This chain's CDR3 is CAWTRGIDEQFF. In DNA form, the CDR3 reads TGTGCCTGGACCCGGGGGATCGATGAGCAGTTCTTC.

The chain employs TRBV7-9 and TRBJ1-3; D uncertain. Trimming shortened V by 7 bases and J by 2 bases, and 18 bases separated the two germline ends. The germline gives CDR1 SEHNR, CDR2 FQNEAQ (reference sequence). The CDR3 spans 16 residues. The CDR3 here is CASTRLFVGTGNTIYF. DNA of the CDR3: TGTGCCAGCACTCGACTATTTGTGGGAACTGGAAACACCATATATTTT.

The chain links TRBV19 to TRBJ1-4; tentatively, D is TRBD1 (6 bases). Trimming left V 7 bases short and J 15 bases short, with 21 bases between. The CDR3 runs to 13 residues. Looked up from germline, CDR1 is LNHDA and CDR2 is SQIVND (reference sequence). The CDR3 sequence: CASTESGGGRMFF. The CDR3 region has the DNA TGTGCCAGTACCGAATCTGGCGGGGGGCGGATGTTTTTT.

This CDR3 reads CASSQDKGQLGSPLHF. The DNA for the CDR3 is TGCGCCAGCAGCCAAGATAAGGGACAGTTGGGCTCACCCCTCCACTTT. The chain employs TRBV4-3 and TRBJ1-6; 7 bases agree with TRBD1. Germline loops: CDR1 LGHNA, CDR2 YSLEER. Unmatched junction bases numbered 9, after V lost 0 bases and J lost 10 bases. The CDR3 covers 16 residues.

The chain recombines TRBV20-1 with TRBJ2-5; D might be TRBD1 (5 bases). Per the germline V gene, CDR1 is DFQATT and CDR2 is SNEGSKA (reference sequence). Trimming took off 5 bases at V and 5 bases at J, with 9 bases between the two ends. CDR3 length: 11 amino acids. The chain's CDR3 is CSARKGETQYF. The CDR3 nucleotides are TGCAGTGCTCGGAAGGGGGAGACCCAGTACTTC.

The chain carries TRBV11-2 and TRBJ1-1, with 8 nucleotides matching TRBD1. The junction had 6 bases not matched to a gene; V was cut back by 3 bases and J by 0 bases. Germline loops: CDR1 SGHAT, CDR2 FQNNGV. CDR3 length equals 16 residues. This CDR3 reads CASSLRWGQVNTEAFF. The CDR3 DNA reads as TGTGCCAGCAGCTTGCGATGGGGACAGGTGAACACTGAAGCTTTCTTT.

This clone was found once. The CDR3 here is CASSLAAGEDTGELFF. CDR3 bases: TGTGCCAGCAGCTTAGCGGCGGGGGAGGACACCGGGGAGCTGTTTTTT. This chain uses TRBV7-2 with TRBJ2-2; 7 nucleotides line up with TRBD2. V lost 0 bases, J lost 3 bases, and 4 bases stayed unmatched. CDR3 length: 16 residues. The germline CDR1 and CDR2 sequences are SGHTA and FQGNSA.

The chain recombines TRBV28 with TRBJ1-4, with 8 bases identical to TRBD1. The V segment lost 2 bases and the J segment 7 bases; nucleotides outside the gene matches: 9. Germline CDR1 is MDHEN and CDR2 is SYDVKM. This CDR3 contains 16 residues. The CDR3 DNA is TGTGCCAGCAGTTTAGCATCCGGGACAGGAATTGAAAAACTGTTTTTT. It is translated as CASSLASGTGIEKLFF.

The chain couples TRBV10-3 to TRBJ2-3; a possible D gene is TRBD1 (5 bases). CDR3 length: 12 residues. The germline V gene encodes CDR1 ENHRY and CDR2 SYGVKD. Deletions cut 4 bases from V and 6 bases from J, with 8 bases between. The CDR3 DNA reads TGTGCCATCAGTGCCTCAGGGGATACGCAGTATTTT. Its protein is CAISASGDTQYF.

CDR3 bases: TGTGCCAGCACCGATAGGACAGTCCTTATGAACACTGAAGCTTTCTTT. Protein: CASTDRTVLMNTEAFF. This chain links TRBV6-6 with TRBJ1-1; TRBD1 might be the D (6 bases). The CDR3 length is 16 residues. V lost 7 bases and J 0 bases, leaving 18 bases between the germline ends. Per the germline V gene, CDR1 is MNHNY and CDR2 is SVGAGI (reference sequence).

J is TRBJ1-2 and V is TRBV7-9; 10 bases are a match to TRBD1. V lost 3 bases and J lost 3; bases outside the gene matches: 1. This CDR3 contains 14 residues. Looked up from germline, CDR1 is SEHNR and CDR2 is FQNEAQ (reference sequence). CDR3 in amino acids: CASSFGTGDYGYTF. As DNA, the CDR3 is TGTGCCAGCAGCTTTGGGACAGGGGACTATGGCTACACCTTC.

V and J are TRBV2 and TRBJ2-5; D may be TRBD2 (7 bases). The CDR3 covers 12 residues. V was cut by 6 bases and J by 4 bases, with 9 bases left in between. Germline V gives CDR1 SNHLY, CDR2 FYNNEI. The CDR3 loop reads CASSGGRETQYF. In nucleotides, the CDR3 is TGTGCCAGCAGCGGGGGGCGAGAGACCCAGTACTTC.

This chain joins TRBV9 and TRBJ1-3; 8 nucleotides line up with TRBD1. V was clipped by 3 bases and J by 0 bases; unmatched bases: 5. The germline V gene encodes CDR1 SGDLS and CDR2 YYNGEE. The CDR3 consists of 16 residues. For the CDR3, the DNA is TGTGCCAGCAGCGAGACAGGGGATATCTCTGGAAACACCATATATTTT. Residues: CASSETGDISGNTIYF.

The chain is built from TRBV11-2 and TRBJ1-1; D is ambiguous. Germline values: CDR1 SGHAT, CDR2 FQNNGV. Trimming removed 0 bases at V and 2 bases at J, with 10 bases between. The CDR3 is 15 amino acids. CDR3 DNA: TGTGCCAGCAGCTTAGAGATGGGATACAACACTGAAGCTTTCTTT. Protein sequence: CASSLEMGYNTEAFF.

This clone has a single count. In DNA form, the CDR3 reads TGCGCCAGCAGCTTTCTCTCACGAACTGAAGCTTTCTTT. Protein sequence: CASSFLSRTEAFF. The chain uses TRBV5-1 and TRBJ1-1; unclear D gene. V lost 2 bases and J lost 5, with 10 bases in between. Germline assignment: CDR1 SGHRS and CDR2 YFSETQ. This CDR3 region has 13 residues.

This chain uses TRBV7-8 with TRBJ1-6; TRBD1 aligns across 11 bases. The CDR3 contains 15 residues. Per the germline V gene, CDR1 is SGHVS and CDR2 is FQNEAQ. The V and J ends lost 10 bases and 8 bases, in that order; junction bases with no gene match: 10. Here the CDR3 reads CATTTGTGGYSPLHF. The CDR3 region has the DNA TGTGCCACGACGACAGGGACAGGGGGATATTCACCCCTCCACTTT.